This T cell receptor (beta chain) is from a study of cytomegalovirus exposure and HLA in healthy donors. As regards this clone: Its specificity is not known.

Germline V lookup: CDR1 GTSNPN, CDR2 SVGIG (reference sequence). Losses at the gene ends were 2 bases for V and 6 bases for J; bases not matched to a gene: 7. The CDR3 runs to 14 residues. Separate from the approximately 720-subject first cohort, the roughly 110-subject validation cohort was the one that the donors belonged to. TCRdb keeps only in-frame clones here, not all; method: immunoSEQ multiplex PCR. This table holds roughly 65,000 clones, 80% to 95% found once. Study-wide results and caveats: The authors confirmed in vitro that three CMV-associated chains were specific for CMV antigens.

Specimen: PBMCs. This clonotype was sampled from a man aged 18 to 29 in good health and CMV-seropositive. The chain has TRBV30 and TRBJ1-1; 9 bases are shared with TRBD1. CDR3 sequence reads: CAWSSGTGTAEAFF. CDR3 DNA: TGTGCCTGGAGTTCTGGGACAGGGACTGCTGAAGCTTTCTTT. Full variable domain (remainder filled in from reference TRBV30 and TRBJ1-1): SQTIHQWPATLVQPVGSPLSLECTVEGTSNPNLYWYRQAAGRGLQLLFYSVGIGQISSEVPQNLSASRPQDRQFILSSKKLLLSDSGFYLCAWSSGTGTAEAFFGQGTRLTVV.